Reported below is one T cell receptor beta chain. Its specific antigen is unknown. Base quality data are lacking; no much larger clone is found one base away. The immunoSEQ bias-controlled multiplex PCR was used to amplify TCRbeta CDR3 regions, which were then sequenced at high throughput. In the authors' own workflow: CDR3 sequences were collapsed and filtered by the immunoSEQ vendor pipeline to quantify abundance and frequency of each unique TCRbeta CDR3. Using a 90% global sequence identity threshold, CD-HIT clustered dominant CDR3 amino acid sequences together with SARS-CoV-2-specific ImmuneCODE TCRbeta sequences. Clones with frequencies of 0.1 to 1 were classed as hyperexpanded, and 0.01 to 0.1 as large. MiXCR was used to confirm CDR3 amino acid sequences and V and J gene assignments of dominant clones. The R stringdist package was used to compute Levenshtein distances between the patient clonotypes and the ImmuneCODE hits. In its TCRdb copy, this immuneACCESS table keeps in-frame sequences only and misses some clones. Where compared with another copy, unresolved V genes explain less than half of these, and the others have no known cause. The D gene and trimming were derived from the DNA, and the V and J assignments and clone size from that table. Here the sample has roughly 5,000 clones; roughly 80% occur a single time. Clones ranked in the top ten supply 64% of the sample.

The data stem from a study of T cell repertoires in MIS-A myocarditis (dated by TCRdb to between 2022 and 2023). In the germline V gene, CDR1 corresponds to MGHDK and CDR2 to SYGVNS. Trimming costs V 5 bases and J 0 bases, and their ends lie 16 bases apart. The CDR3 sequence holds 17 residues, the cysteine and phenylalanine included. The retained sequence is limited to the CDR3, 51 bases, with the frame set at the first base. The QIAamp DNA FFPE kit was used to extract genomic DNA from formalin-fixed paraffin-embedded autopsy tissue. The sequence is built from TRBV25-1 and TRBJ2-2, with the D gene too uncertain to name. The TCR originated in a man aged 18 to 29 with fulminant myocarditis from multisystem inflammatory syndrome in adults (MIS-A) after COVID-19. Sequencing used interventricular septum heart tissue obtained at autopsy. This sample's cell subset or site label indicates: cardiac tissue sample (left or right ventricle, interventricular septum, or pericardium). The bases are TGTGCCAGCAGTAATTCCCTCCGGACGGCGAACACCGGGGAGCTGTTTTTT. This encodes CASSNSLRTANTGELFF.